Below are 9 T cell receptor beta chains sequenced from a single sample in a study of blood T cell repertoires in COVID-19. TCRdb's table, derived via immunoSEQ multiplex PCR, lists solely in-frame clones and lacks some. Among tens of thousands of clones, around 90% were seen once, and the ten largest hold around 1.3%. The sample consisted of peripheral blood. The receptors were gathered from a man in his sixties with acute or convalescent COVID-19.

The chain joins TRBV4-1 to TRBJ1-4; tentatively, D is TRBD1 (6 bases). There are 18 residues in the CDR3. Germline V gene data show CDR1 as MGHRA and CDR2 as YSYEKL. V lost 0 bases, J lost 3 bases, and 17 bases lay in between. CDR3 amino acids: CASSQDFRGKGANEKLFF. The CDR3 coding sequence is TGCGCCAGCAGCCAAGATTTTAGGGGGAAAGGGGCTAATGAAAAACTGTTTTTT.

On this clone: The junction shows a germline mismatch at one end, possibly a read error. V usage is TRBV18 and J usage is TRBJ2-1, with D tentatively TRBD2 (7 bases). The CDR3 consists of 15 residues. CDR1 KGHSH and CDR2 LQKENI come from the germline V gene. The CDR3 protein is CASSPPGGVYDEQFF. In nucleotides, the CDR3 is TGTGCCAGCTCACCACCAGGGGGGGTCTACGATGAGCAGTTCTTC. The full variable domain, in which reference TRBV18 and TRBJ2-1 provide the parts outside the CDR3, is NAGVMQNPRHLVRRRGQEARLRCSPMKGHSHVYWYRQLPEEGLKFMVYLQKENIIDESGMPKERFSAEFPKEGPSILRIQQVVRGDSAAYFCASSPPGGVYDEQFFGPGTRLTVL.

As for this clone: A read error may account for a junction end that differs from germline. The chain couples TRBV7-7 to TRBJ2-2, with a weak D call TRBD1 (5 bases). The CDR3 extends over 16 amino acids. Germline CDR1 reads SSHAT; CDR2 reads FNYEAQ (reference sequence). CDR3 in DNA: TGTGCTAGCAGCTTAGAGGACACCCTGAACACCGGGGAGCTGTTTTTT. Translating gives CASSLEDTLNTGELFF.

This chain links TRBV3-1 (or the pseudogene TRBV3-2) with TRBJ1-2, with TRBD1 as a possible D gene (6 bases). Germline V CDR1 and CDR2: LGHDT, YNNKEL (reference sequence). Trimming stripped 3 bases from V and 1 base from J, with 12 bases between. The CDR3 spans 15 residues. The CDR3 is CASSQWDTGNYGYTF. The CDR3 DNA follows: TGTGCCAGCAGCCAGTGGGACACGGGTAACTATGGCTACACCTTC.

The V call is TRBV10-3, the J call TRBJ1-5; D gene uncertain. Germline values: CDR1 ENHRY, CDR2 SYGVKD. Trimming shortened V by 3 bases and J by 6 bases, and 9 bases separated the two germline ends. The CDR3 length is 13 residues. The DNA of the CDR3 is TGTGCCATCAGTGAATCACCAGGTCAGCCCCAGCATTTT. Encoded protein: CAISESPGQPQHF.

The rearrangement links TRBV7-3 to TRBJ1-4, with D possibly being TRBD1 (5 bases). Germline V lookup: CDR1 SGHTA, CDR2 FQGTGA. The CDR3 is made up of 15 amino acids. The germline V and J ends were trimmed by 0 bases and 2 bases, with 7 bases remaining between them. CDR3 in DNA: TGTGCCAGCAGCTTAACCGGGGGGACTAATGAAAAACTGTTTTTT. This gives the protein CASSLTGGTNEKLFF.

The chain couples TRBV24-1 to TRBJ2-5; D not resolved. CDR3 length: 14 residues. The germline V gene encodes CDR1 KGHDR and CDR2 SFDVKD. Trimming shortened V by 1 base and J by 4 bases, and 9 bases separated the two germline ends. CDR3 coding DNA: TGTGCCACCAGTGATTTAGAGGTACCAGAGACCCAGTACTTC. This codes for CATSDLEVPETQYF.

The chain is built from TRBV19 and TRBJ1-6; TRBD1 might be the D (5 bases). Germline lookup yields CDR1 LNHDA and CDR2 SQIVND (reference sequence). This CDR3 has 15 amino acids. The V and J ends lost 6 bases and 7 bases respectively, with 16 bases between them. The CDR3, as DNA: TGTGCCAGTAGGCAAACGGGGACTTCAAATTCACCCCTCCACTTT. Its protein is CASRQTGTSNSPLHF.

The V and J genes are TRBV6-5 and TRBJ1-6, with D perhaps matching TRBD1 (5 bases). The CDR3 spans 16 residues. V was clipped by 0 bases and J by 7 bases, with 13 bases between them. The V gene's germline CDR1 is MNHEY and CDR2 SVGAGI. The CDR3 DNA reads as TGTGCCAGCAGTTACTCGAGACAGTCTACCAATTCACCCCTCCACTTT. As protein: CASSYSRQSTNSPLHF.